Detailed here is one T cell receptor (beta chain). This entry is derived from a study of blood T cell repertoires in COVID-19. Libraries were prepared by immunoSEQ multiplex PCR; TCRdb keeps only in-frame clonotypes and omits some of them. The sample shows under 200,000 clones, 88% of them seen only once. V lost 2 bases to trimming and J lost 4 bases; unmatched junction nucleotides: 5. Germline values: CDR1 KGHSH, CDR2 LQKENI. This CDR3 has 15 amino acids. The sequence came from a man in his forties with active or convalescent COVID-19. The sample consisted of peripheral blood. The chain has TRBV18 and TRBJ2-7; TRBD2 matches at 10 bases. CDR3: CASSPEAGGTYEQYF. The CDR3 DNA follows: TGTGCCAGCTCACCAGAAGCGGGAGGGACGTACGAGCAGTACTTC.